These 29 T cell receptor beta chains were all obtained from the same sample, sequenced in a study of early T cells in non-severe SARS-CoV-2 infection. Each CDR3 protein is one row after TCRdb ran MiXCR on the 5' RACE reads. The table lists tens of thousands of distinct CDR3 sequences, around 13% of them singletons. Sequenced input: whole blood. These receptors were taken from an adult who was a healthcare worker with PCR-confirmed SARS-CoV-2 infection or an uninfected control (not recorded which).

The gene calls are TRBV24-1 and TRBJ2-5, with a possible D match to TRBD1 (6 bases). The V gene's germline CDR1 is KGHDR and CDR2 SFDVKD. Trimming took off 4 bases at V and 4 bases at J, with 15 bases between the two ends. The CDR3 is made up of 15 amino acids. Here the CDR3 reads CATSDSDRSGETQYF. The DNA of the CDR3 is TGTGCCACCAGTGACTCTGACAGGTCAGGAGAGACCCAGTACTTC.

This clonotype was recorded at least ten times. The rearrangement links TRBV7-6 to TRBJ1-1, with a possible D match to TRBD1 (5 bases). CDR1 and CDR2 (germline): SGHVS, FNYEAQ. This CDR3 is 15 amino acids long. Trimming left V 5 bases short and J 2 bases short, with 15 bases between. CDR3 loop: CASSPPGTTNTEAFF. The CDR3 DNA reads TGTGCCAGCAGCCCGCCCGGGACCACTAACACTGAAGCTTTCTTT.

This chain joins TRBV28 and TRBJ1-1; D call uncertain. Per the germline V gene, CDR1 is MDHEN and CDR2 is SYDVKM. The CDR3 consists of 11 residues. V was trimmed by 4 bases and J by 11 bases, leaving 11 bases between them. The DNA of the CDR3 is TGTGCCAGCAGTTCTCAGCTGGCGGCTTTCTTT. As protein: CASSSQLAAFF.

Only a few counts were recorded for this clonotype. CDR3 sequence: CASSPLSGRRDGYTF. DNA for the CDR3: TGTGCCAGCTCACCCCTCTCGGGCCGGCGTGATGGCTACACCTTC. The chain is built from TRBV18 and TRBJ1-2; D is unresolved. CDR1 is KGHSH, CDR2 LQKENI, per germline. The CDR3 runs 15 residues. Trimming stripped 3 bases from V and 6 bases from J, with 17 bases between.

This clonotype was seen repeatedly, ten times or more. The chain is built from TRBV7-2 and TRBJ2-7; 9 bases are a match to TRBD1. The germline V gene has CDR1 SGHTA and CDR2 FQGNSA. The length of the CDR3 is 15 residues. Unmatched junction bases numbered 4, after V lost 1 base and J lost 3 bases. In nucleotides, the CDR3 is TGTGCCAGCAGCTTAGAACAGGGGGCTTTCTACGAGCAGTACTTC. Amino acid sequence: CASSLEQGAFYEQYF.

This clonotype was seen ten or more times. J is TRBJ2-3 and V is TRBV6-2 or TRBV6-3; 10 nucleotides align to TRBD2. The germline V gene encodes CDR1 MNHEY and CDR2 SVGEGT. Losses at the gene ends were 2 bases for V and 5 bases for J; bases not matched to a gene: 10. This CDR3 has 17 amino acids. DNA of the CDR3: TGTGCCAGCAGTTACGATGAATCAGCGGGGGGGAGAGATACGCAGTATTTT. This codes for CASSYDESAGGRDTQYF.

The genes are TRBV27 and TRBJ2-3; perhaps TRBD2 as D (6 bases). V lost 2 bases and J 2 bases, leaving 26 bases between the germline ends. The length of the CDR3 is 20 residues. Germline CDR1 reads MNHEY; CDR2 reads SMNVEV (reference sequence). The CDR3 spells CASSLVWGRAGRMHTDTQYF. In DNA form, the CDR3 reads TGTGCCAGCAGTTTAGTCTGGGGGAGAGCGGGCAGGATGCACACAGATACGCAGTATTTT.

In its sample, this clonotype was seen a few times. This sequence joins TRBV28 and TRBJ2-7; no definite D call. Trimming removed 3 bases from V and 1 base from J, with 16 bases in between. The length of the CDR3 is 16 residues. Germline V gene lookup returns CDR1 MDHEN and CDR2 SYDVKM. CDR3 in amino acids: CASSLFAGRDSYEQYF. The CDR3 DNA reads as TGTGCCAGCAGTTTGTTCGCCGGCAGAGATTCCTACGAGCAGTACTTC.

This clonotype was seen at least ten times. The chain employs TRBV15 and TRBJ2-2; perhaps TRBD2 as D (5 bases). Trimming removed 5 bases at V and 1 base at J, with 8 bases between. CDR1 LNHNV and CDR2 YYDKDF come from the germline V gene (reference sequence). This CDR3 is built from 14 residues. For the CDR3, the DNA is TGTGCCACCAGCCGGGCGGGGAACACCGGGGAGCTGTTTTTT. Its translation: CATSRAGNTGELFF.

This clonotype was observed many times. The chain combines TRBV7-2 with TRBJ2-1; 11 positions match TRBD2. Germline-derived CDR1 and CDR2 are SGHTA and FQGNSA. Trimming removed 5 bases from V and 7 bases from J; junction bases left unmatched: 7. The CDR3 totals 15 residues. Here the CDR3 reads CASSLTSGGGNEQFF. The CDR3 DNA reads as TGTGCCAGCAGCCTCACTAGCGGGGGAGGGAATGAGCAGTTCTTC. Supplemented by reference TRBV7-2 and TRBJ2-1, the full variable domain reads GAGVSQSPSNKVTEKGKDVELRCDPISGHTALYWYRQSLGQGLEFLIYFQGNSAPDKSGLPSDRFSAERTGGSVSTLTIQRTQQEDSAVYLCASSLTSGGGNEQFFGPGTRLTVL.

The rearrangement links TRBV29-1 to TRBJ1-1; D unclear. V was clipped by 2 bases and J by 4 bases, with 11 bases between them. This CDR3 contains 13 residues. CDR1 and CDR2 (germline): SQVTM, ANQGSEA. The CDR3 DNA follows: TGCAGCGTTGAAAGGGTAATGAGCACTGAAGCTTTCTTT. Translated: CSVERVMSTEAFF.

This sequence joins TRBV3-1 and TRBJ2-7, with D maybe TRBD1 (5 bases). Looked up from germline, CDR1 is LGHDT and CDR2 is YNNKEL (reference sequence). The CDR3 is 14 amino acids. V dropped 9 bases and J dropped 4 bases, with 19 bases sitting between them. The CDR3 region has the DNA TGTGCCAGTTGTCTGGGGCCCTCGGGTTACGAGCAGTACTTC. This gives the protein CASCLGPSGYEQYF.

This clonotype was recorded many times. The chain is built from TRBV19 and TRBJ2-1, with 12 bases that match TRBD2. V was clipped by 5 bases and J by 9 bases; unmatched bases: 11. Germline values: CDR1 LNHDA, CDR2 SQIVND (reference sequence). The CDR3 spans 16 residues. CDR3 sequence reads: CASSREVTSGRSEQFF. DNA for the CDR3: TGTGCCAGTAGTCGGGAGGTAACTAGCGGGAGGTCTGAGCAGTTCTTC.

This clonotype showed up many times. The chain carries TRBV5-1 and TRBJ2-2; 9 bases align to TRBD1. Germline V CDR1 and CDR2: SGHRS, YFSETQ. The ends lost 4 bases at V and 4 bases at J; junction bases unmatched: 8. The CDR3 spans 16 residues. The CDR3 DNA reads TGCGCCAGCAGCGGACAGGGGCCCCAGGGCACCGGGGAGCTGTTTTTT. Its translation is CASSGQGPQGTGELFF.

This chain links TRBV6-6 with TRBJ2-3; D may correspond to TRBD1 or TRBD2 (5 bases each). CDR3 length: 16 amino acids. V lost 3 bases, J lost 2 bases, and 15 bases lay in between. Per germline, CDR1 MNHNY and CDR2 SVGAGI (reference sequence). This CDR3 reads CASSYPGTLHTDTQYF. The CDR3 DNA follows: TGTGCCAGCAGTTATCCCGGGACCTTGCACACAGATACGCAGTATTTT.

This chain links TRBV20-1 with TRBJ1-2; D not resolved. Trimming took 4 bases from V and 4 from J, leaving 19 bases between them. There are 15 residues in the CDR3. Germline V gene data show CDR1 as DFQATT and CDR2 as SNEGSKA (reference sequence). CDR3: CSATPRPGGIYGYTF. The CDR3 DNA follows: TGCAGTGCTACCCCCCGACCGGGAGGGATCTATGGCTACACCTTC.

Many counts were recorded for this clonotype. The rearrangement joins TRBV12-3 or TRBV12-4 to TRBJ2-2, with D possibly TRBD1 on 5 matching bases. The V end lost 3 bases, the J end lost 5 bases, and 7 bases lay between the germline ends. This CDR3 contains 13 residues. CDR3 sequence: CASSFRDTGELFF. In DNA form, the CDR3 reads TGTGCCAGCAGTTTCAGGGATACCGGGGAGCTGTTTTTT.

This clonotype was detected many times. This chain links TRBV5-1 with TRBJ2-3; D is unclear. With 3 bases removed from V and 5 bases from J, the gap between germline ends came to 13 bases. The CDR3 totals 14 residues. The V gene's germline CDR1 is SGHRS and CDR2 YFSETQ. The CDR3 protein is CASSYQENQDTQYF. The DNA for the CDR3 is TGCGCCAGCAGCTATCAGGAGAACCAAGATACGCAGTATTTT.

This clonotype was recorded at least ten times. CDR3 region: CSSSPWNTEAFF. The CDR3 bases are TGCAGTTCATCTCCCTGGAACACTGAAGCTTTCTTT. This rearrangement joins TRBV20-1 to TRBJ1-1; D is ambiguous. Germline V lookup: CDR1 DFQATT, CDR2 SNEGSKA (reference sequence). Trimming stripped 8 bases from V and 1 base from J, with 11 bases between. This CDR3 has 12 amino acids.

The chain has TRBV7-2 and TRBJ2-7; tentative D call: TRBD1 (6 bases). Germline CDR1 SGHTA, CDR2 FQGNSA. The CDR3 extends over 14 amino acids. Trimming left V 1 base short and J 2 bases short, with 9 bases between. CDR3: CASSLVEGAYEQYF. The CDR3, as DNA: TGTGCCAGCAGCTTAGTTGAGGGGGCCTACGAGCAGTACTTC.

In this sample, this clonotype turned up many times. The V call is TRBV5-6, the J call TRBJ1-1; D gene uncertain. This CDR3 region has 14 residues. V shed 6 bases and J shed 4 bases, with 16 bases lying between them. Germline values: CDR1 SGHDT, CDR2 YYEEEE. CDR3 amino acids: CASIDSGGGTEAFF. The DNA for the CDR3 is TGTGCCAGCATCGATTCCGGAGGAGGCACTGAAGCTTTCTTT.

This clonotype appeared a few times. The V gene is TRBV13, the J gene TRBJ2-5, with TRBD1 identical over 7 bases. V lost 5 bases and J lost 2; bases outside the gene matches: 11. The CDR3 runs 16 residues. CDR1 and CDR2 (germline): PRHDT, FYEKMQ (reference sequence). In DNA, the CDR3 is TGTGCCAGCAGCATCGCGCCCGGGACAGCTCAAGAGACCCAGTACTTC. Translating gives CASSIAPGTAQETQYF. Filled out from reference TRBV13 and TRBJ2-5, the complete variable domain reads AAGVIQSPRHLIKEKRETATLKCYPIPRHDTVYWYQQGPGQDPQFLISFYEKMQSDKGSIPDRFSAQQFSDYHSELNMSSLELGDSALYFCASSIAPGTAQETQYFGPGTRLLVL.

This sequence joins TRBV20-1 and TRBJ2-5, with D unresolved. This CDR3 is built from 14 residues. Germline V gene sequence: CDR1 DFQATT, CDR2 SNEGSKA (reference sequence). V gave up 0 bases and J gave up 1 base, with 9 bases separating them. The CDR3 coding sequence is TGCAGTGCTAGAGATTTGGCAGTCCAAGAGACCCAGTACTTC. It specifies CSARDLAVQETQYF.

The chain employs TRBV3-1 and TRBJ2-7; 9 nucleotides align to TRBD2. The ends lost 1 base at V and 2 bases at J; junction bases unmatched: 9. This CDR3 contains 17 residues. CDR1 and CDR2 (germline): LGHDT, YNNKEL (reference sequence). CDR3 amino acids: CASSQAVGLAGTYEQYF. The DNA of the CDR3 is TGTGCCAGCAGCCAAGCTGTGGGGCTAGCGGGGACCTACGAGCAGTACTTC.

This clonotype has a handful of counts. The rearrangement joins TRBV20-1 to TRBJ2-7; 11 bases are shared with TRBD1. Germline V gene data show CDR1 as DFQATT and CDR2 as SNEGSKA (reference sequence). V shed 5 bases and J 3 bases; nucleotides not matched to a gene: 3. The CDR3 consists of 13 residues. The DNA of the CDR3 is TGCAGTGCTCCGGACAGGGGGCACTACGAGCAGTACTTC. Translating gives CSAPDRGHYEQYF.

This clonotype has ten or more counts. This rearrangement joins TRBV7-8 to TRBJ2-5; 7 bases agree with TRBD1. The CDR3 runs 13 residues. Trimming removed 4 bases from V and 2 bases from J; junction bases left unmatched: 1. The germline gives CDR1 SGHVS, CDR2 FQNEAQ. The chain's CDR3 is CASSSGQQETQYF. The CDR3 DNA follows: TGTGCCAGCAGCTCGGGACAGCAAGAGACCCAGTACTTC.

This chain uses TRBV29-1 with TRBJ2-5; D unclear. CDR3 length equals 13 residues. Germline CDR1 SQVTM, CDR2 ANQGSEA. V lost 7 bases, J lost 2 bases, and 14 bases lay in between. Here the CDR3 DNA reads TGCAGCGAAACACGGGCTGAACAAGAGACCCAGTACTTC. Translation gives CSETRAEQETQYF.

This clonotype was seen repeatedly, ten times or more. This rearrangement joins TRBV9 to TRBJ2-2; tentatively, D is TRBD2 (6 bases). This CDR3 region has 17 residues. Trimming stripped 3 bases from V and 1 base from J, with 16 bases between. Germline lookup yields CDR1 SGDLS and CDR2 YYNGEE. The CDR3 reads CASSARRGGVNTGELFF. The CDR3 bases are TGTGCCAGCAGCGCTCGTCGAGGCGGGGTGAACACCGGGGAGCTGTTTTTT.

V gene TRBV28 combines with J gene TRBJ2-1, with D possibly being TRBD1 (5 bases). Per germline, CDR1 MDHEN and CDR2 SYDVKM. Trimming removed 7 bases at V and 4 bases at J, with 14 bases between. This CDR3 contains 14 residues. The CDR3: CASTYRPGYNEQFF. The CDR3 region has the DNA TGTGCCAGCACCTACCGCCCAGGGTACAATGAGCAGTTCTTC. The whole variable domain, filled in from reference TRBV28 and TRBJ2-1, reads DVKVTQSSRYLVKRTGEKVFLECVQDMDHENMFWYRQDPGLGLRLIYFSYDVKMKEKGDIPEGYSVSREKKERFSLILESASTNQTSMYLCASTYRPGYNEQFFGPGTRLTVL.